This entry concerns a single T cell receptor beta chain. Germline V gene data show CDR1 as DFQATT and CDR2 as SNEGSKA (reference sequence). Trimming pared 5 bases from V and 4 bases from J, leaving 6 bases between. This CDR3 has 11 residues. Next came a second PCR, run for about 6 to 12 cycles, which used a sample-barcoded 5' primer along with a J-beta primer mix. All cDNA molecules were each tagged by a template-switch adaptor with 12 random nucleotides. TCRdb ran MiXCR on the 5' RACE reads and lists one entry per CDR3 protein. The sample shows 1.5 million to 2 million distinct CDR3 sequences, under 30% of them seen only once. The sample comes from a study of blood T cells in healthy people across ages. Study summary: There was about one barcoded beta molecule captured by template switching per two T cells.

The chain links TRBV20-1 to TRBJ1-3, with unresolved D. The receptor was derived from a woman under 40 in good health. Sequenced input: blood. The chain's CDR3 is CSAESGNTIYF. The CDR3 nucleotides read TGCAGTGCTGAAAGCGGAAACACCATATATTTT.